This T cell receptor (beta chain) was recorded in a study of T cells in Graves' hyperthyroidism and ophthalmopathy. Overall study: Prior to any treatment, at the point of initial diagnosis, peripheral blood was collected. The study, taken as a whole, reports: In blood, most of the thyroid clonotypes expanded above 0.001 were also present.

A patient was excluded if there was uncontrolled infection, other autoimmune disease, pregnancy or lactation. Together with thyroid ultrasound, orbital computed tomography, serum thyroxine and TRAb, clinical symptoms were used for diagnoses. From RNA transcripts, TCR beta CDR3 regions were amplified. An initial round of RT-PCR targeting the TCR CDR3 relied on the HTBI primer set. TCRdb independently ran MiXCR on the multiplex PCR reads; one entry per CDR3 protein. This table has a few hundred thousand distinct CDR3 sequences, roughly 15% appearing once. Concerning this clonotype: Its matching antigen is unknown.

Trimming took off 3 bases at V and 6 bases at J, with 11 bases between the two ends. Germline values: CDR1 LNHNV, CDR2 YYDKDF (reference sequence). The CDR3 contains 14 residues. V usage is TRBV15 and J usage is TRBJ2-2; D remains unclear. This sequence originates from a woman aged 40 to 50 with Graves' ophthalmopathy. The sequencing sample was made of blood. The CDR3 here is CATSRRYGAGELFF. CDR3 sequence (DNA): TGTGCCACCAGCAGGCGATATGGGGCCGGGGAGCTGTTTTTT.